This TCR beta chain originates from a study of graft-versus-host responses after intestinal transplantation. Study in general: Every recipient underwent anti-thymocyte globulin induction, then tacrolimus and steroids for two to four years. Study-wide findings and caveats: GvH clones were found in recipient marrow; some appeared first in ileum or blood. Early declines in HvG clones that occurred post-transplant were associated with peak circulating GvH clone levels. The study found high graft-versus-host to host-versus-graft clonal ratios in allografts of patients with graft-donor T cell macrochimerism.

A word on this clone: The antigen remains unidentified.

Trimming cost V 4 bases and J 3 bases; bases outside gene matches: 9. CDR3 length: 15 residues. Looked up from germline, CDR1 is LGHNA and CDR2 is YSLEER. The method was immunoSEQ multiplex PCR; TCRdb's version includes in-frame clones alone and lacks a portion of them. The table records approximately 90,000 clones, under 95% of them present only once. The rearrangement links TRBV4-3 to TRBJ2-7; 7 positions agree with TRBD2. This sequence originates from a human donor who received an intestinal transplant. The sample in question was unstimulated CD8+ T cells sorted from spleen or lymph node cells, obtained before intestinal transplant. The CDR3 nucleotides are TGCGCCAGCAGCCCCCGAGCGGGGAGAAACTACGAGCAGTACTTC. Encoded protein: CASSPRAGRNYEQYF.